These 21 T cell receptor beta chains share one sample of origin, sequenced in a study of cytomegalovirus exposure and HLA in healthy donors. Amplification used 60 Vbeta primers and 13 Jbeta primers. Using immunoSEQ multiplex PCR, the repertoire was profiled, and TCRdb retains in-frame clones only, with some absent. The table for this sample gives around 200,000 clones. Source material: PBMCs. These receptors were obtained from a woman aged 18-35 years in good health and CMV-seropositive.

This chain links TRBV27 with TRBJ2-7, with TRBD1 as a possible D gene (5 bases). V was cut by 5 bases and J by 6 bases, with 11 bases left in between. This CDR3 contains 12 residues. Germline V CDR1 and CDR2: MNHEY, SMNVEV (reference sequence). CDR3 bases: TGTGCCAGCAGTAAAACAGGTGTCGAGCAGTACTTC. This codes for CASSKTGVEQYF.

The rearrangement links TRBV11-2 to TRBJ2-1, with D possibly matching TRBD1 (7 bases). Trimming pared 5 bases from V and 10 bases from J, leaving 15 bases between. The CDR3 contains 13 residues. Germline CDR1 reads SGHAT; CDR2 reads FQNNGV. The CDR3 DNA follows: TGTGCCAGCAGCGCCTACAGGGGAGGCGAGCAGTTCTTC. Its protein product is CASSAYRGGEQFF.

J is TRBJ2-4 and V is TRBV4-1; 8 nucleotides match TRBD1. J lost 3 bases, V lost 3 bases, and 16 bases had no gene match. Germline CDR1 reads MGHRA; CDR2 reads YSYEKL. This CDR3 is 19 amino acids long. The CDR3 reads CASSHPPRDRTRFKNIQYF. CDR3 in DNA: TGCGCCAGCAGCCACCCTCCCCGGGACAGGACCCGATTCAAAAACATTCAGTACTTC.

The rearrangement joins TRBV4-3 to TRBJ1-1; weak D call: TRBD1 (6 bases). The length of the CDR3 is 14 residues. Trimming stripped 4 bases from V and 4 bases from J, with 13 bases between. The germline V gene has CDR1 LGHNA and CDR2 YSLEER. In DNA form, the CDR3 reads TGCGCCAGCAGCCCCGGAACAGGGACCACTGAAGCTTTCTTT. This gives the protein CASSPGTGTTEAFF.

The CDR3 protein is CASSRSGRAGGSNEQFF. DNA of the CDR3: TGCGCCAGCAGCCGATCCGGTAGAGCGGGGGGGAGCAATGAGCAGTTCTTC. The gene calls are TRBV4-1 and TRBJ2-1, with TRBD2 matching 10 bases. Germline V gene lookup returns CDR1 MGHRA and CDR2 YSYEKL. J was trimmed by 6 bases and V by 4 bases; bases with no gene match: 12. This CDR3 is built from 17 residues.

The chain uses TRBV5-4 and TRBJ1-1, with D perhaps TRBD1 (6 bases). The V gene lost 5 bases and the J gene lost 6 bases, with 14 bases spanning the gap. The CDR3 runs to 13 residues. CDR1 and CDR2 (germline): SGHNT, YYREEE (reference sequence). CDR3 loop: CASSRDIKAEAFF. For the CDR3, the DNA is TGTGCCAGCAGTCGGGACATCAAGGCTGAAGCTTTCTTT.

On this clone itself: The sample has other DNA sequences that encode this CDR3 too. V usage is TRBV7-9 and J usage is TRBJ1-1; D ambiguous. Trimming shortened V by 4 bases and J by 1 base, and 7 bases separated the two germline ends. The CDR3 is 13 residues long. Germline CDR1 reads SEHNR; CDR2 reads FQNEAQ (reference sequence). The CDR3 nucleotides read TGTGCCAGCAGCTCCCGACAGAACACTGAAGCTTTCTTT. Residues: CASSSRQNTEAFF.

The chain couples TRBV5-1 to TRBJ2-1; maybe TRBD2 (6 bases). The germline V gene has CDR1 SGHRS and CDR2 YFSETQ. V was pared by 4 bases and J by 4 bases, with 18 bases between. The CDR3 has 16 residues. The CDR3 nucleotides read TGCGCCAGCAGCCAAACGGAGGGTAGTGCTTACAATGAGCAGTTCTTC. Translation gives CASSQTEGSAYNEQFF.

The chain has TRBV4-3 and TRBJ2-5, with D perhaps matching TRBD2 (5 bases). The tail of the sequence fits TRBJ2-7 better, so the J call may be wrong. CDR1 and CDR2 (germline): LGHNA, YSLEER. The CDR3 is 14 residues long. The CDR3 spells CASSQSRGLYEQYF. In DNA form, the CDR3 reads TGCGCCAGCAGCCAGTCACGGGGTCTGTACGAGCAGTACTTC.

As regards this clone: In the same sample, other DNA sequences code for this CDR3. This chain links TRBV5-6 with TRBJ2-1; 7 bases fit TRBD2. V lost 6 bases to trimming and J lost 4 bases; unmatched junction nucleotides: 19. This CDR3 contains 18 residues. The germline gives CDR1 SGHDT, CDR2 YYEEEE. Here the CDR3 reads CASIALRPMRRGYNEQFF. Written as DNA, the CDR3 is TGTGCCAGCATCGCCCTTCGCCCTATGAGGCGGGGGTACAATGAGCAGTTCTTC.

The chain uses TRBV4-1 and TRBJ2-5; tentatively, D is TRBD1 (6 bases). V dropped 2 bases and J dropped 1 base, with 20 bases sitting between them. The CDR3 length is 18 residues. CDR1 and CDR2 from the germline V gene are MGHRA and YSYEKL. This CDR3 is CASSQTHDRLGAQETQYF. The CDR3 DNA is TGCGCCAGCAGCCAAACGCACGACAGGCTAGGGGCCCAAGAGACCCAGTACTTC.

V gene TRBV5-6 combines with J gene TRBJ1-3; no definite D call. The CDR3 has 14 residues. V was pared by 3 bases and J by 0 bases, with 7 bases between. Germline V gives CDR1 SGHDT, CDR2 YYEEEE. CDR3 nucleotides: TGTGCCAGCAGCTCACTGATCTCTGGAAACACCATATATTTT. It codes for CASSSLISGNTIYF.

This chain connects TRBV23-1 to TRBJ1-6; TRBD1 matches at 7 bases. TRBV23-1 is reported as an ORF; its role is uncertain. J lost 5 bases, V lost 0 bases, and 1 base had no gene match. CDR3 length equals 15 residues. CDR3 nucleotides: TGCGCCAGCAGTCAATCAGGGACAGATAATTCACCCCTCCACTTT. Translating it yields CASSQSGTDNSPLHF.

The V call is TRBV7-9, the J call TRBJ2-1; perhaps TRBD1 as D (5 bases). Germline V gives CDR1 SEHNR, CDR2 FQNEAQ (reference sequence). The germline V and J ends were trimmed by 7 bases and 4 bases, with 20 bases remaining between them. This CDR3 is built from 16 residues. CDR3 in amino acids: CASTKISQGSYNEQFF. In DNA form, the CDR3 reads TGTGCCAGCACCAAAATTTCTCAGGGATCATACAATGAGCAGTTCTTC. The variable domain in full, with the rest retrieved from reference TRBV7-9 and TRBJ2-1, is DTGVSQNPRHKITKRGQNVTFRCDPISEHNRLYWYRQTLGQGPEFLTYFQNEAQLEKSRLLSDRFSAERPKGSFSTLEIQRTEQGDSAMYLCASTKISQGSYNEQFFGPGTRLTVL.

The rearrangement joins TRBV19 to TRBJ2-1; TRBD2 matches at 15 bases. J gave up 3 bases and V 4 bases, and 1 base lay outside the gene matches. CDR3 size: 16 residues. CDR1 LNHDA and CDR2 SQIVND come from the germline V gene (reference sequence). The CDR3 DNA reads as TGTGCCAGTAGTAGGGGACTAGCGGGGGGCTACAATGAGCAGTTCTTC. Residues: CASSRGLAGGYNEQFF.

V is TRBV11-2 and J is TRBJ1-6, with D uncertain. The V end was cut by 5 bases, the J end by 9 bases, with 17 bases between. Germline assignment: CDR1 SGHAT and CDR2 FQNNGV. The length of the CDR3 is 15 residues. The CDR3 sequence is CASSLHDSLGSPLHF. CDR3 coding DNA: TGTGCCAGCAGCCTGCATGACTCACTGGGTTCACCCCTCCACTTT.

V and J are TRBV7-2 and TRBJ2-7; D gene unclear. The germline CDR1 and CDR2 sequences are SGHTA and FQGNSA. This CDR3 spans 16 amino acids. V was clipped by 3 bases and J by 3 bases, with 18 bases between them. CDR3 protein: CASSFNRKNQVYEQYF. The CDR3 nucleotides read TGTGCCAGCAGCTTTAACCGGAAAAATCAGGTCTACGAGCAGTACTTC.

This chain uses TRBV13 with TRBJ2-7, with 16 bases aligning to TRBD2. Germline V CDR1 and CDR2: PRHDT, FYEKMQ (reference sequence). This CDR3 is built from 17 residues. Losses at the gene ends were 4 bases for V and 0 bases for J; bases not matched to a gene: 3. The CDR3 here is CASSWGLAGGSSYEQYF. CDR3 nucleotide sequence: TGTGCCAGCAGCTGGGGACTAGCGGGGGGGAGCTCCTACGAGCAGTACTTC.

V usage is TRBV18 and J usage is TRBJ1-3, with D possibly being TRBD1 (5 bases). Germline lookup yields CDR1 KGHSH and CDR2 LQKENI. The V gene lost 6 bases and the J gene lost 2 bases, with 14 bases spanning the gap. This CDR3 contains 15 residues. The DNA for the CDR3 is TGTGCCAGCTCGTCCGCAGGGAATCCTGGAAACACCATATATTTT. It codes for CASSSAGNPGNTIYF. The full variable domain, with the rest looked up from reference TRBV18 and TRBJ1-3, is NAGVMQNPRHLVRRRGQEARLRCSPMKGHSHVYWYRQLPEEGLKFMVYLQKENIIDESGMPKERFSAEFPKEGPSILRIQQVVRGDSAAYFCASSSAGNPGNTIYFGEGSWLTVV.

The gene calls are TRBV14 and TRBJ2-2; 11 nucleotides agree with TRBD2. The ends lost 0 bases at V and 4 bases at J; junction bases unmatched: 7. Germline V gene lookup returns CDR1 SGHDN and CDR2 FVKESK. There are 18 residues in the CDR3. The CDR3 region is CASSQELAGGPFTGELFF. The CDR3 bases are TGTGCCAGCAGCCAAGAGTTAGCGGGGGGGCCTTTCACCGGGGAGCTGTTTTTT.

The CDR3 sequence: CASSYSIARWSYEQYF. DNA for the CDR3: TGTGCCAGCAGTTACTCGATTGCTCGGTGGTCCTACGAGCAGTACTTC. This rearrangement joins TRBV6-5 to TRBJ2-5; D ambiguous. With the DNA end fitting TRBJ2-7 better, the J assignment may be wrong. Germline V gene lookup returns CDR1 MNHEY and CDR2 SVGAGI. The CDR3 is made up of 16 amino acids.